The 31 T cell receptor beta chains in this list originate from one sample, sequenced in a study of T cell changes during pregnancy in multiple sclerosis. Here immunoSEQ multiplex PCR was the method, and the copy in TCRdb shows in-frame clones only, minus some. The sample has about 51,000 clones, 93% seen once. Sequencing was performed on peripheral blood, taken in the second trimester of pregnancy. The receptors stem from a female donor with multiple sclerosis, enrolled in a pregnancy study.

The V gene is TRBV6-1, the J gene TRBJ2-7; D is possibly TRBD2 (5 bases). This CDR3 spans 14 amino acids. Trimming stripped 2 bases from V and 2 bases from J, with 10 bases between. Germline values: CDR1 MNHNS, CDR2 SASEGT. The CDR3 sequence: CASSEPGLTYEQYF. DNA of the CDR3: TGTGCCAGCAGTGAACCAGGACTGACCTACGAGCAGTACTTC.

Only one count was recorded for this clone. V gene TRBV7-2 combines with J gene TRBJ2-3; TRBD2 matches at 9 bases. The J segment lost 2 bases and the V segment lost 3 bases, leaving 3 bases of the junction unmatched. From germline, CDR1 is SGHTA and CDR2 FQGNSA. The CDR3 length is 15 residues. The CDR3 region is CASSFRGRATDTQYF. The CDR3 DNA is TGTGCCAGCAGCTTTCGCGGGAGGGCCACAGATACGCAGTATTTT. The full variable domain, its missing parts supplied by reference TRBV7-2 and TRBJ2-3, is GAGVSQSPSNKVTEKGKDVELRCDPISGHTALYWYRQSLGQGLEFLIYFQGNSAPDKSGLPSDRFSAERTGGSVSTLTIQRTQQEDSAVYLCASSFRGRATDTQYFGPGTRLTVL.

The CDR3 DNA reads as TGTGCCAGCTCACCTGACAGGGGCCTATTCTTC. Protein sequence: CASSPDRGLFF. The chain links TRBV18 to TRBJ2-1; 8 bases agree with TRBD1. The trim removed 3 bases at V and 16 bases at J, leaving 5 bases unmatched. Germline V gene lookup returns CDR1 KGHSH and CDR2 LQKENI. This CDR3 contains 11 residues.

V and J are TRBV27 and TRBJ2-3, with D tentatively TRBD2 (6 bases). V was pared by 6 bases and J by 3 bases, with 13 bases between. Germline CDR1 and CDR2: MNHEY and SMNVEV (reference sequence). The CDR3 is 14 amino acids. This CDR3 reads CASSGRLVTDTQYF. The CDR3 region has the DNA TGTGCCAGCAGCGGTCGACTAGTGACAGATACGCAGTATTTT.

The V gene is TRBV7-9, the J gene TRBJ2-5; D gene ambiguous. The V end was cut by 3 bases, the J end by 7 bases, with 12 bases between. The CDR3 has 13 amino acids. The germline V gene encodes CDR1 SEHNR and CDR2 FQNEAQ (reference sequence). The CDR3 DNA follows: TGTGCCAGCAGCTTCATCGCCGGTGGGACCCAGTACTTC. This sequence encodes CASSFIAGGTQYF.

The chain uses TRBV5-4 and TRBJ2-1, with 9 bases matching TRBD2. CDR3 length equals 16 residues. Germline lookup yields CDR1 SGHNT and CDR2 YYREEE (reference sequence). The V gene end was trimmed by 4 bases and the J gene end by 5 bases; junction bases not matched to a gene: 10. CDR3 nucleotide sequence: TGTGCCAGCAGCCAGCTCACTAGCGGGCTAGACAATGAGCAGTTCTTC. This sequence encodes CASSQLTSGLDNEQFF.

The J gene is TRBJ1-3, the V gene TRBV4-3; 7 bases fit TRBD1. The CDR3 is made up of 17 amino acids. V trimming: 1 base; J trimming: 0 bases; junction bases outside the gene matches: 6. Germline-derived CDR1 and CDR2 are LGHNA and YSLEER. CDR3 in amino acids: CASSQGTGHGSGNTIYF. For the CDR3, the DNA is TGCGCCAGCAGCCAAGGGACAGGCCACGGCTCTGGAAACACCATATATTTT.

The chain combines TRBV5-5 with TRBJ2-3; tentatively, D is TRBD2 (5 bases). CDR3 length: 15 amino acids. V was shortened by 0 bases and J by 0 bases, with 8 bases between the two germline ends. Germline values: CDR1 SGHKS, CDR2 YYEKEE (reference sequence). CDR3 in amino acids: CASSLDGGSTDTQYF. As DNA, the CDR3 is TGTGCCAGCAGCTTGGATGGCGGGAGCACAGATACGCAGTATTTT.

This rearrangement joins TRBV2 to TRBJ2-2, with 13 bases lining up with TRBD2. Germline-derived CDR1 and CDR2 are SNHLY and FYNNEI. V shed 6 bases, J shed 3 bases, and the junction held 4 bases outside the gene matches. This CDR3 is 16 amino acids long. CDR3 nucleotide sequence: TGTGCCAGCAGGGGGACTAGCGGGACCCACACCGGGGAGCTGTTTTTT. Translation: CASRGTSGTHTGELFF.

The gene calls are TRBV18 and TRBJ2-7; unclear D gene. CDR1 is KGHSH and CDR2 is LQKENI in the germline V gene. This CDR3 spans 12 amino acids. The ends were cut back, 5 bases at V and 1 base at J, with 6 bases in the middle. CDR3 sequence reads: CASSGSSYEQYF. The CDR3 DNA reads TGTGCCAGCTCAGGCTCTTCCTACGAGCAGTACTTC.

The rearrangement uses TRBV28 and TRBJ2-7; weak D call: TRBD2 (5 bases). From germline, CDR1 is MDHEN and CDR2 SYDVKM. The CDR3 length is 13 residues. V lost 7 bases and J lost 2, with 12 bases in between. The CDR3 loop is CASIATTTYEQYF. DNA of the CDR3: TGTGCCAGCATAGCGACAACTACCTACGAGCAGTACTTC.

The chain joins TRBV4-1 to TRBJ2-2, with D hard to call. Trimming shortened V by 1 base and J by 6 bases, and 15 bases separated the two germline ends. This CDR3 comprises 16 residues. CDR1 is MGHRA and CDR2 is YSYEKL in the germline V gene. In nucleotides, the CDR3 is TGCGCCAGCAGCCAAGTCGTGGCCTTGTTCCCCGGGGAGCTGTTTTTT. Protein sequence: CASSQVVALFPGELFF.

V gene TRBV7-9 combines with J gene TRBJ2-1, with TRBD2 matching 8 bases. Germline CDR1 and CDR2: SEHNR and FQNEAQ (reference sequence). The CDR3 spans 15 residues. V dropped 5 bases and J dropped 5; count of bases not matched to a gene: 8. Here the CDR3 DNA reads TGTGCCAGCAGCAGCGGGACTAGTCCCGACAATGAGCAGTTCTTC. Translation: CASSSGTSPDNEQFF.

The V and J genes are TRBV5-1 and TRBJ1-1; the D gene is possibly TRBD1 (6 bases). Trimming left V 4 bases short and J 0 bases short, with 13 bases between. This CDR3 comprises 15 residues. Germline CDR1 SGHRS, CDR2 YFSETQ. CDR3 bases: TGCGCCAGCAGCCCTGGGGGCGACGTGAACACTGAAGCTTTCTTT. This translates into CASSPGGDVNTEAFF.

The J gene is TRBJ2-3, the V gene TRBV29-1, with 8 bases that match TRBD1. V was pared by 3 bases and J by 4 bases, with 9 bases of the junction left unmatched. Germline lookup yields CDR1 SQVTM and CDR2 ANQGSEA. The CDR3 is made up of 15 amino acids. The CDR3 region has the DNA TGCAGCGTTGATAGCGGCAGGGGGCTGGCAGATACGCAGTATTTT. It specifies CSVDSGRGLADTQYF.

This rearrangement joins TRBV4-2 to TRBJ2-4; D perhaps matches TRBD2 (6 bases). CDR1 LGHNA and CDR2 YNFKEQ come from the germline V gene. This CDR3 is built from 13 residues. V lost 2 bases to trimming and J lost 10 bases, with 12 bases between them. CDR3 loop: CASSQTGTRIQYF. DNA for the CDR3: TGTGCCAGCAGCCAAACCGGGACTCGTATTCAGTACTTC.

The chain links TRBV14 to TRBJ2-4, with D perhaps TRBD1 (6 bases). V was pared by 6 bases and J by 7 bases, with 22 bases between. The CDR3 consists of 16 residues. CDR1 and CDR2 (germline): SGHDN, FVKESK. This CDR3 reads CASSRTRSTGSNIQYF. Here the CDR3 DNA reads TGTGCCAGCAGTCGAACTAGATCTACAGGGAGCAACATTCAGTACTTC.

The V call is TRBV7-2, the J call TRBJ2-7; a weak D match, TRBD1 (5 bases). V was shortened by 1 base and J by 2 bases, with 15 bases between the two germline ends. Germline loops: CDR1 SGHTA, CDR2 FQGNSA. This CDR3 is built from 16 residues. The CDR3 spells CASSLGGLQRPYEQYF. The CDR3 nucleotides read TGTGCCAGCAGCTTAGGGGGCCTCCAAAGACCCTACGAGCAGTACTTC.

The V call is TRBV29-1, the J call TRBJ1-5; 9 bases line up with TRBD1. V was clipped by 6 bases and J by 0 bases; unmatched bases: 6. CDR1 is SQVTM, CDR2 ANQGSEA, per germline. The CDR3 runs 15 residues. In DNA form, the CDR3 reads TGCAGCGTGGCCGGGACAGGGCTTAGCAATCAGCCCCAGCATTTT. It encodes CSVAGTGLSNQPQHF.

This clone occurred once. The chain links TRBV18 to TRBJ2-1; D possibly corresponds to TRBD2 (6 bases). Deletions cut 6 bases from V and 6 bases from J, with 15 bases between. CDR3 length equals 14 residues. CDR1 KGHSH and CDR2 LQKENI come from the germline V gene. The CDR3 is CASSQTSSGNEQFF. The CDR3, as DNA: TGTGCCAGCTCGCAGACTAGTTCGGGCAATGAGCAGTTCTTC.

The chain joins TRBV7-9 to TRBJ1-4; TRBD1 aligns across 12 bases. V was clipped by 1 base and J by 5 bases; unmatched bases: 5. Germline loops: CDR1 SEHNR, CDR2 FQNEAQ (reference sequence). The CDR3 runs to 17 residues. CDR3: CASSLVGQGAYNEKLFF. For the CDR3, the DNA is TGTGCCAGCAGCTTAGTGGGACAGGGGGCTTACAATGAAAAACTGTTTTTT.

This clone was seen a single time. This chain connects TRBV29-1 to TRBJ2-5; 8 positions agree with TRBD1. V shed 6 bases, J shed 4 bases, and the junction held 10 bases outside the gene matches. CDR1 SQVTM and CDR2 ANQGSEA come from the germline V gene. CDR3 length: 14 residues. The CDR3 loop reads CSVPTGAVRETQYF. The CDR3 DNA reads as TGCAGCGTGCCGACAGGGGCAGTTAGAGAGACCCAGTACTTC.

The rearrangement joins TRBV27 to TRBJ2-7, with 7 bases matching TRBD2. V trimming: 3 bases; J trimming: 8 bases; junction bases outside the gene matches: 13. Germline assignment: CDR1 MNHEY and CDR2 SMNVEV (reference sequence). The CDR3 is 15 residues long. The CDR3 DNA follows: TGTGCCAGCAGTTTTATCGGGCGGGAGTCTGGGCAGCAGTACTTC. This encodes CASSFIGRESGQQYF.

This clone was observed once. The chain recombines TRBV6-1 with TRBJ1-2; D ambiguous. CDR3 length: 13 amino acids. The germline V gene has CDR1 MNHNS and CDR2 SASEGT. Trimming took off 2 bases at V and 4 bases at J, with 8 bases between the two ends. Here the CDR3 reads CASSETPIYGYTF. DNA of the CDR3: TGTGCCAGCAGTGAAACACCCATCTATGGCTACACCTTC.

This clone was detected once. V gene TRBV27 combines with J gene TRBJ1-2; D is uncertain. The V end lost 5 bases, the J end lost 0 bases, and 10 bases lay between the germline ends. The CDR3 totals 14 residues. Germline V lookup: CDR1 MNHEY, CDR2 SMNVEV (reference sequence). CDR3 sequence reads: CASSPYYSNYGYTF. The CDR3 DNA reads as TGTGCCAGCAGTCCTTACTACTCTAACTATGGCTACACCTTC.

This clone is a singleton in its sample. The rearrangement joins TRBV29-1 to TRBJ2-7; D possibly corresponds to TRBD2 (5 bases). V dropped 0 bases and J dropped 3 bases, with 9 bases sitting between them. CDR1 is SQVTM, CDR2 ANQGSEA, per germline. The CDR3 is 13 residues long. Here the CDR3 DNA reads TGCAGCGTTGAAGAAGGGAGTCACTACGAGCAGTACTTC. Its protein product is CSVEEGSHYEQYF.

The V gene is TRBV29-1, the J gene TRBJ2-3, with D perhaps TRBD2 (6 bases). The CDR3 sequence is 15 residues long. V was clipped by 2 bases and J by 0 bases, with 12 bases between them. The V gene's germline CDR1 is SQVTM and CDR2 ANQGSEA. Here the CDR3 reads CSVERTGTSTDTQYF. The CDR3 nucleotides are TGCAGCGTTGAAAGGACCGGGACTAGCACAGATACGCAGTATTTT.

The chain has TRBV7-2 and TRBJ2-7, with TRBD2 as a possible D gene (6 bases). The V end was cut by 4 bases, the J end by 3 bases, with 16 bases between. This CDR3 has 15 amino acids. Germline V lookup: CDR1 SGHTA, CDR2 FQGNSA. CDR3 DNA: TGTGCCAGCAGCTCCCCGGGTAGCGGTAGCTACGAGCAGTACTTC. Protein product: CASSSPGSGSYEQYF.

This clone was picked up a small number of times. This rearrangement joins TRBV9 to TRBJ2-3; 7 bases line up with TRBD2. Germline V gene lookup returns CDR1 SGDLS and CDR2 YYNGEE. Trimming removed 2 bases from V and 5 bases from J; junction bases left unmatched: 11. There are 16 residues in the CDR3. In DNA, the CDR3 is TGTGCCAGCAGCGTGCTCGCGCGGGAGATTAGAGATACGCAGTATTTT. Encoded protein: CASSVLAREIRDTQYF.

The CDR3 sequence: CASSFRGLGQPQHF. CDR3 bases: TGTGCCAGCAGTTTCAGGGGGCTGGGTCAGCCCCAGCATTTT. V is TRBV28 and J is TRBJ1-5, with 8 bases lining up with TRBD1. The CDR3 runs to 14 residues. The germline V gene has CDR1 MDHEN and CDR2 SYDVKM. V trimming: 3 bases; J trimming: 6 bases; junction bases outside the gene matches: 4.

In its sample, this clone was seen once. The rearrangement uses TRBV13 and TRBJ2-7; no clear D. The V end was cut by 1 base, the J end by 3 bases, with 4 bases between. CDR1 is PRHDT, CDR2 FYEKMQ, per germline (reference sequence). The CDR3 runs to 12 residues. The CDR3, as DNA: TGTGCCAGCAGCTTAGCTAGCTACGAGCAGTACTTC. Protein sequence: CASSLASYEQYF.